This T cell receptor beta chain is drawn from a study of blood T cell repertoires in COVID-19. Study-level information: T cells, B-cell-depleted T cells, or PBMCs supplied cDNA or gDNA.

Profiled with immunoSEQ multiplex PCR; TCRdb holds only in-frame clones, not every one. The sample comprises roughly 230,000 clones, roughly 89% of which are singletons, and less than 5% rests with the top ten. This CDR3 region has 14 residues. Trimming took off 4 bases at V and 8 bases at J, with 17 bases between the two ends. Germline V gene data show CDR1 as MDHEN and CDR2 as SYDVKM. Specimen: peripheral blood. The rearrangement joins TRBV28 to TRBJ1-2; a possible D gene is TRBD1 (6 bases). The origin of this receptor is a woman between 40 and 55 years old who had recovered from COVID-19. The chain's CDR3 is CASSSPHRAGGYTF. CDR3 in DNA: TGTGCCAGCAGTTCCCCTCACAGGGCGGGCGGCTACACCTTC.